A selection of T cell receptor beta chains follows, all from one sample in a study of shared clonotypes between healthy human individuals. This table comes from immunoSEQ multiplex PCR, and its TCRdb copy is limited to in-frame clones, with some not included. The data hold hundreds of thousands of clones, with 90% to 96% observed a single time. Sequencing input: naive CD4+ T cells sorted from blood. These receptors were obtained from a woman aged 25 to 45 in good health. Both conserved end residues are part of each CDR3. Fields, in order: V gene, D gene, J gene, clone size, CDR3 protein, CDR3 DNA. The D gene is left open where the match is weak. Some rows have no size entry. The others give once, few or many, or a class for an expanded clone.

v_gene: TRBV28
d_gene: NA
j_gene: TRBJ2-7
abundance: NA
CDR3aa: CASTSADSHYEQYF
CDR3nt: TGTGCCAGTACCAGCGCGGACAGTCACTACGAGCAGTACTTC

v_gene: TRBV28
d_gene: NA
j_gene: TRBJ1-2
abundance: NA
CDR3aa: CASSLSDYGYTF
CDR3nt: TGTGCCAGCAGTTTATCAGATTATGGCTACACCTTC

v_gene: TRBV19
d_gene: NA
j_gene: TRBJ2-5
abundance: NA
CDR3aa: CASSLRRGETQYF
CDR3nt: TGTGCCAGTAGTCTTCGGAGGGGGGAGACCCAGTACTTC

v_gene: TRBV27
d_gene: TRBD1
j_gene: TRBJ2-7
abundance: NA
CDR3aa: CASSKRQGAIYEQYF
CDR3nt: TGTGCCAGCAGCAAACGACAGGGGGCCATCTACGAGCAGTACTTC

v_gene: TRBV28
d_gene: TRBD1
j_gene: TRBJ1-2
abundance: NA
CDR3aa: CASSLGYWTGNAYGYTF
CDR3nt: TGTGCCAGCAGTTTGGGTTACTGGACAGGGAATGCCTATGGCTACACCTTC

v_gene: TRBV27
d_gene: NA
j_gene: TRBJ1-1
abundance: NA
CDR3aa: CASSWATDTEAFF
CDR3nt: TGTGCCAGCAGCTGGGCTACAGACACTGAAGCTTTCTTT

v_gene: TRBV7-9
d_gene: TRBD2
j_gene: TRBJ2-5
abundance: NA
CDR3aa: CASSNGTSGIKTQYF
CDR3nt: TGTGCCAGCAGCAACGGGACTAGCGGGATAAAGACCCAGTACTTC

v_gene: TRBV5-1
d_gene: TRBD2
j_gene: TRBJ2-1
abundance: NA
CDR3aa: CASSPRGLAGGPINEQFF
CDR3nt: TGCGCCAGCAGCCCCCGCGGGCTAGCGGGAGGGCCGATTAATGAGCAGTTCTTC

v_gene: TRBV18
d_gene: NA
j_gene: TRBJ2-7
abundance: NA
CDR3aa: CASSPAAGEQYF
CDR3nt: TGTGCCAGCTCACCCGCAGCCGGCGAGCAGTACTTC

v_gene: TRBV30
d_gene: NA
j_gene: TRBJ2-4
abundance: NA
CDR3aa: CAWSAQTVAKNIQYF
CDR3nt: TGTGCCTGGAGTGCCCAGACAGTGGCCAAAAACATTCAGTACTTC

v_gene: TRBV28
d_gene: NA
j_gene: TRBJ2-1
abundance: NA
CDR3aa: CASSLFRDNEQFF
CDR3nt: TGTGCCAGCAGTTTATTCCGGGACAATGAGCAGTTCTTC

v_gene: TRBV6-5
d_gene: NA
j_gene: TRBJ2-2
abundance: NA
CDR3aa: CASSYSGARAGELFF
CDR3nt: TGTGCCAGCAGTTACTCGGGGGCGCGGGCCGGGGAGCTGTTTTTT

v_gene: TRBV2
d_gene: NA
j_gene: TRBJ1-3
abundance: NA
CDR3aa: CASSERGTGNTIYF
CDR3nt: TGTGCCAGCAGTGAAAGGGGGACTGGAAACACCATATATTTT

v_gene: TRBV9
d_gene: TRBD1
j_gene: TRBJ1-2
abundance: NA
CDR3aa: CASSAMGTGGIYGYTF
CDR3nt: TGTGCCAGCAGCGCGATGGGGACAGGGGGCATCTATGGCTACACCTTC

v_gene: TRBV5-1
d_gene: TRBD1
j_gene: TRBJ1-2
abundance: NA
CDR3aa: CASSLARDRTNYGYTF
CDR3nt: TGCGCCAGCAGCTTGGCCCGGGACAGAACTAACTATGGCTACACCTTC

v_gene: TRBV10-3
d_gene: NA
j_gene: TRBJ1-4
abundance: NA
CDR3aa: CASTGQLNEKLFF
CDR3nt: TGTGCCAGCACTGGGCAGCTTAATGAAAAACTGTTTTTT

v_gene: TRBV4-1
d_gene: TRBD2
j_gene: TRBJ2-3
abundance: NA
CDR3aa: CATGGGLADTQYF
CDR3nt: TGCGCCACGGGGGGGGGCCTGGCAGATACGCAGTATTTT

v_gene: TRBV5-1
d_gene: NA
j_gene: TRBJ2-2
abundance: NA
CDR3aa: CASSFVGSNTGELFF
CDR3nt: TGCGCCAGCAGCTTTGTTGGGTCGAACACCGGGGAGCTGTTTTTT

v_gene: TRBV7-2
d_gene: TRBD2
j_gene: TRBJ2-7
abundance: NA
CDR3aa: CASSSSGTYEQYF
CDR3nt: TGTGCCAGCAGCTCTAGCGGGACTTACGAGCAGTACTTC

v_gene: TRBV27
d_gene: NA
j_gene: TRBJ2-7
abundance: NA
CDR3aa: CASSLRTTYEQYF
CDR3nt: TGTGCCAGCAGTTTACGGACGACCTACGAGCAGTACTTC

v_gene: TRBV5-1
d_gene: NA
j_gene: TRBJ2-7
abundance: NA
CDR3aa: CASSYSLGDNYEQYF
CDR3nt: TGCGCCAGCAGCTATAGCCTGGGAGACAACTACGAGCAGTACTTC

v_gene: TRBV9
d_gene: TRBD2
j_gene: TRBJ2-3
abundance: once
CDR3aa: CASSATGGSLGNTQYF
CDR3nt: TGTGCCAGCAGCGCCACGGGAGGAAGTCTCGGGAATACGCAGTATTTT

v_gene: TRBV7-7
d_gene: TRBD2
j_gene: TRBJ2-1
abundance: NA
CDR3aa: CASSPLAGASYNEQFF
CDR3nt: TGTGCCAGCAGCCCGCTAGCGGGAGCTTCCTACAATGAGCAGTTCTTC

v_gene: TRBV19
d_gene: NA
j_gene: TRBJ2-1
abundance: NA
CDR3aa: CASSTQGFAYNEQFF
CDR3nt: TGTGCCAGTAGTACCCAGGGTTTCGCCTACAATGAGCAGTTCTTC

v_gene: TRBV18
d_gene: NA
j_gene: TRBJ1-5
abundance: NA
CDR3aa: CASSPQDVSNQPQHF
CDR3nt: TGTGCCAGCTCACCTCAGGACGTAAGCAATCAGCCCCAGCATTTT

v_gene: TRBV9
d_gene: NA
j_gene: TRBJ2-3
abundance: NA
CDR3aa: CASSVELDTQYF
CDR3nt: TGTGCCAGCAGCGTTGAGCTAGATACGCAGTATTTT

v_gene: TRBV10-2
d_gene: NA
j_gene: TRBJ1-5
abundance: NA
CDR3aa: CASSESKRVQAQHF
CDR3nt: TGCGCCAGCAGTGAGTCGAAGCGGGTCCAGGCCCAGCATTTT

v_gene: TRBV18
d_gene: TRBD2
j_gene: TRBJ2-5
abundance: NA
CDR3aa: CASSPFGLAEETQYF
CDR3nt: TGTGCCAGCTCACCATTCGGACTAGCGGAAGAGACCCAGTACTTC

v_gene: TRBV5-1
d_gene: NA
j_gene: TRBJ2-7
abundance: NA
CDR3aa: CASSLGQLRTHEQYF
CDR3nt: TGCGCCAGCAGCTTGGGGCAGCTCCGTACGCACGAGCAGTACTTC

v_gene: TRBV28
d_gene: TRBD1
j_gene: TRBJ2-7
abundance: NA
CDR3aa: CASSLSGRGTNEQYF
CDR3nt: TGTGCCAGCAGTTTATCGGGCAGGGGGACCAACGAGCAGTACTTC

v_gene: TRBV7-9
d_gene: TRBD2
j_gene: TRBJ2-7
abundance: NA
CDR3aa: CASSQTSGPAYEQYF
CDR3nt: TGTGCCAGCAGCCAAACTAGCGGGCCTGCCTACGAGCAGTACTTC

v_gene: TRBV28
d_gene: NA
j_gene: TRBJ1-1
abundance: NA
CDR3aa: CASSTAMNTEAFF
CDR3nt: TGTGCCAGCAGTACAGCTATGAACACTGAAGCTTTCTTT

v_gene: TRBV28
d_gene: TRBD2
j_gene: TRBJ2-1
abundance: NA
CDR3aa: CASNAGLQLQFF
CDR3nt: TGTGCCAGCAACGCGGGACTACAACTACAGTTCTTC

v_gene: TRBV6-1
d_gene: TRBD2
j_gene: TRBJ2-7
abundance: NA
CDR3aa: CASSEAGLAGRYEQYF
CDR3nt: TGTGCCAGCAGTGAAGCGGGACTAGCGGGAAGGTACGAGCAGTACTTC

v_gene: TRBV18
d_gene: NA
j_gene: TRBJ2-7
abundance: NA
CDR3aa: CASSPAGHNPYEQYF
CDR3nt: TGTGCCAGCTCACCAGCAGGACACAACCCCTACGAGCAGTACTTC

v_gene: TRBV7-9
d_gene: TRBD2
j_gene: TRBJ2-3
abundance: once
CDR3aa: CASTILAGVITDTQYF
CDR3nt: TGTGCCAGCACCATTTTAGCGGGAGTTATCACAGATACGCAGTATTTT

v_gene: TRBV4-2
d_gene: TRBD2
j_gene: TRBJ2-3
abundance: NA
CDR3aa: CASSQPTSGILTDTQYF
CDR3nt: TGTGCCAGCAGCCAACCAACTAGCGGGATACTCACAGATACGCAGTATTTT

v_gene: TRBV6-5
d_gene: NA
j_gene: TRBJ1-1
abundance: NA
CDR3aa: CASSYSQGLTEAFF
CDR3nt: TGTGCCAGCAGTTACTCGCAGGGGCTGACTGAAGCTTTCTTT

v_gene: TRBV27
d_gene: TRBD2
j_gene: TRBJ2-1
abundance: NA
CDR3aa: CASSSRLSGSYEQFF
CDR3nt: TGTGCCAGCAGTTCACGGCTCAGCGGGAGCTATGAGCAGTTCTTC

v_gene: TRBV27
d_gene: NA
j_gene: TRBJ1-1
abundance: NA
CDR3aa: CASKGPTNTEAFF
CDR3nt: TGTGCCAGCAAGGGGCCGACGAACACTGAAGCTTTCTTT

v_gene: TRBV27
d_gene: NA
j_gene: TRBJ1-2
abundance: NA
CDR3aa: CASSSGYLNYGYTF
CDR3nt: TGTGCCAGCAGTTCCGGGTACCTTAACTATGGCTACACCTTC

v_gene: TRBV29-1
d_gene: NA
j_gene: TRBJ1-1
abundance: NA
CDR3aa: CSNRKKGPGAFF
CDR3nt: TGCAGCAACCGAAAGAAGGGGCCAGGAGCTTTCTTT

v_gene: TRBV6-6
d_gene: TRBD2
j_gene: TRBJ2-7
abundance: once
CDR3aa: CASSYSGSGTYEQYF
CDR3nt: TGTGCCAGCAGTTACTCGGGGAGCGGGACTTACGAGCAGTACTTC

v_gene: TRBV6-6
d_gene: NA
j_gene: TRBJ2-1
abundance: NA
CDR3aa: CASSYDPNNEQFF
CDR3nt: TGTGCCAGCAGTTACGACCCTAACAATGAGCAGTTCTTC

v_gene: TRBV7-2
d_gene: TRBD1
j_gene: TRBJ2-1
abundance: NA
CDR3aa: CASSSGTGHNEQFF
CDR3nt: TGTGCCAGCAGTTCCGGGACAGGACACAATGAGCAGTTCTTC

v_gene: TRBV5-1
d_gene: NA
j_gene: TRBJ1-1
abundance: NA
CDR3aa: CASSLVQGRGDTEAFF
CDR3nt: TGCGCCAGCAGCTTGGTACAGGGCAGGGGTGACACTGAAGCTTTCTTT

v_gene: TRBV27
d_gene: NA
j_gene: TRBJ2-7
abundance: NA
CDR3aa: CASSSRGVSYEQYF
CDR3nt: TGTGCCAGCAGTTCCAGGGGCGTTTCCTACGAGCAGTACTTC

v_gene: TRBV28
d_gene: NA
j_gene: TRBJ2-7
abundance: NA
CDR3aa: CASSLTAGTGEQYF
CDR3nt: TGTGCCAGCAGTTTAACGGCCGGCACGGGCGAGCAGTACTTC

v_gene: TRBV7-9
d_gene: TRBD1
j_gene: TRBJ2-7
abundance: NA
CDR3aa: CASSFGQGAHEQYF
CDR3nt: TGTGCCAGCAGCTTCGGGCAGGGGGCCCACGAGCAGTACTTC

v_gene: TRBV19
d_gene: NA
j_gene: TRBJ2-2
abundance: NA
CDR3aa: CASSMEGHGELFF
CDR3nt: TGTGCCAGTAGTATGGAGGGACACGGGGAGCTGTTTTTT

v_gene: TRBV5-8
d_gene: TRBD1
j_gene: TRBJ2-2
abundance: once
CDR3aa: CASSAGTANTGELFF
CDR3nt: TGTGCCAGCAGCGCCGGGACAGCGAACACCGGGGAGCTGTTTTTT

v_gene: TRBV5-1
d_gene: NA
j_gene: TRBJ1-4
abundance: NA
CDR3aa: CASSLATTQTINEKLFF
CDR3nt: TGCGCCAGCAGCTTGGCCACAACGCAGACTATTAATGAAAAACTGTTTTTT

v_gene: TRBV19
d_gene: NA
j_gene: TRBJ1-5
abundance: NA
CDR3aa: CASSIFRAEQPQHF
CDR3nt: TGTGCCAGTAGTATCTTCAGGGCCGAGCAGCCCCAGCATTTT

v_gene: TRBV2
d_gene: TRBD2
j_gene: TRBJ2-2
abundance: NA
CDR3aa: CASSATMTSGGAGELFF
CDR3nt: TGTGCCAGCAGTGCCACCATGACTAGCGGGGGAGCCGGGGAGCTGTTTTTT

v_gene: TRBV9
d_gene: TRBD1
j_gene: TRBJ2-3
abundance: NA
CDR3aa: CASSARQGGVTDTQYF
CDR3nt: TGTGCCAGCAGCGCCCGACAGGGGGGAGTCACAGATACGCAGTATTTT